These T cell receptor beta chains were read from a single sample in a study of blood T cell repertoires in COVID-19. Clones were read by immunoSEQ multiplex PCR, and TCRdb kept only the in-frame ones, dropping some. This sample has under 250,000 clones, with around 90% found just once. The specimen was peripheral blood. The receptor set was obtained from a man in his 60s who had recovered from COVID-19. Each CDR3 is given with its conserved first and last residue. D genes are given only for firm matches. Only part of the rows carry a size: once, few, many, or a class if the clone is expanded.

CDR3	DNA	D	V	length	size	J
CASSPSTMGERQHF	TGCGCCAGCAGCCCATCCACGATGGGAGAGCGCCAGCATTTT	NA	TRBV4-1	14	few	TRBJ1-5
CASSLARTGNEQYF	TGTGCCAGCAGCTTAGCGAGGACAGGGAATGAGCAGTACTTC	TRBD1	TRBV7-8	14	NA	TRBJ2-7
CAWSGTRRGETQYF	TGTGCCTGGAGTGGGACTAGGCGTGGGGAGACCCAGTACTTC	TRBD2	TRBV30	14	NA	TRBJ2-5
CASSILSGGVNEQFF	TGTGCCAGTAGTATCCTTAGCGGGGGGGTTAATGAGCAGTTCTTC	TRBD2	TRBV19	15	NA	TRBJ2-1
CAVKGGAGELFF	TGTGCCGTTAAAGGGGGCGCGGGGGAGCTGTTTTTT	TRBD1	TRBV12-3/TRBV12-4	12	many	TRBJ2-2
CASSQSKGQPPQTNEKLFF	TGCGCCAGCAGTCAATCGAAAGGACAGCCCCCTCAGACTAATGAAAAACTGTTTTTT	NA	TRBV23-1	19	NA	TRBJ1-4
CASRQLSGNQPQHF	TGTGCCAGCAGACAGCTAAGTGGCAATCAGCCCCAGCATTTT	NA	TRBV28	14	once	TRBJ1-5
CASSLTGTGDTGELFF	TGTGCCAGCAGCCTTACCGGGACAGGGGACACCGGGGAGCTGTTTTTT	TRBD1	TRBV5-6	16	NA	TRBJ2-2
CASSLPSTGGNTEAFF	TGCGCCAGCAGCTTACCGTCAACCGGTGGGAACACTGAAGCTTTCTTT	NA	TRBV5-1	16	NA	TRBJ1-1
CASRKLAGQSNNEQFF	TGTGCCAGCCGAAAACTAGCGGGCCAGAGCAACAATGAGCAGTTCTTC	TRBD2	TRBV18	16	NA	TRBJ2-1
CAWSIPGSNQPQHF	TGTGCCTGGAGTATCCCAGGGTCTAATCAGCCCCAGCATTTT	NA	TRBV30	14	NA	TRBJ1-5
CASSPIKAEHEQYF	TGTGCCAGCAGCCCGATCAAAGCCGAACACGAGCAGTACTTC	NA	TRBV4-2	14	NA	TRBJ2-7
CASSITGVLETQYF	TGTGCCAGTAGTATTACGGGAGTTCTAGAGACCCAGTACTTC	NA	TRBV19	14	NA	TRBJ2-5
CASSHLGQGADTEAFF	TGTGCCAGCAGCCACCTCGGACAGGGGGCGGACACTGAAGCTTTCTTT	TRBD1	TRBV14	16	NA	TRBJ1-1
CAQGLLAKNIQYF	TGTGCTCAGGGTTTACTAGCCAAAAACATTCAGTACTTC	NA	TRBV28	13	NA	TRBJ2-4
CASISGQGENYGYTF	TGTGCCAGCATCTCCGGACAGGGGGAGAACTATGGCTACACCTTC	TRBD1	TRBV7-9	15	NA	TRBJ1-2
CASSTTLDLLAPMIETQYF	TGTGCCAGCAGCACGACCTTGGACCTACTAGCTCCCATGATAGAGACCCAGTACTTC	NA	TRBV7-9	19	NA	TRBJ2-5
CASSYKGTGGSDTQYF	TGTGCCAGCAGTTACAAAGGGACAGGGGGCTCGGATACGCAGTATTTT	TRBD1	TRBV6-6	16	NA	TRBJ2-3
CASSLGAGGLADTQYF	TGTGCCAGCAGCCTGGGCGCGGGGGGACTGGCAGATACGCAGTATTTT	TRBD2	TRBV11-3	16	NA	TRBJ2-3
CATSEWTSGGAGETQYF	TGTGCCACCAGTGAATGGACTAGCGGGGGGGCTGGGGAGACCCAGTACTTC	TRBD2	TRBV24-1	17	once	TRBJ2-5
CASSWASSLEQYF	TGTGCCAGCAGTTGGGCTAGCTCCCTAGAGCAGTACTTC	NA	TRBV2	13	NA	TRBJ2-7
CASSPGEGGEAFF	TGTGCCAGCTCACCGGGAGAGGGAGGTGAAGCTTTCTTT	NA	TRBV18	13	NA	TRBJ1-1
CASLSGRGLGTQYF	TGCGCCAGCCTTAGCGGGAGGGGCCTCGGTACGCAGTATTTT	TRBD2	TRBV5-1	14	NA	TRBJ2-3
CASSPLTGNNEKLFF	TGCGCCAGCAGCCCATTGACAGGGAATAATGAAAAACTGTTTTTT	TRBD1	TRBV5-1	15	NA	TRBJ1-4
CASSRPPGSGNTIYF	TGTGCCAGCAGCCGACCGCCGGGGTCTGGAAACACCATATATTTT	NA	TRBV5-8	15	NA	TRBJ1-3
CASSLMQMSDSTGELFF	TGTGCCAGCAGCCTAATGCAAATGTCGGACAGCACCGGGGAGCTGTTTTTT	NA	TRBV9	17	NA	TRBJ2-2
CASSSRWSSTDTQYF	TGTGCCAGCAGCTCTAGATGGTCTAGCACAGATACGCAGTATTTT	NA	TRBV7-2	15	NA	TRBJ2-3
CALQGPGYTF	TGTGCCTTACAGGGTCCTGGCTACACCTTC	NA	TRBV30	10	NA	TRBJ1-2
CASSHSQDRNYEQYF	TGTGCCAGCAGTCACAGTCAGGACAGGAACTACGAGCAGTACTTC	TRBD1	TRBV28	15	NA	TRBJ2-7
CASRTISIYEQYF	TGTGCCAGCCGAACGATTAGCATTTACGAGCAGTACTTC	NA	TRBV28	13	NA	TRBJ2-7
CASSQTEASRNTIYF	TGTGCCAGCAGCCAGACGGAGGCAAGCAGAAACACCATATATTTT	NA	TRBV7-8	15	NA	TRBJ1-3
CASSLTGPSSYEQYF	TGTGCCAGCAGTTTAACAGGTCCTAGCTCCTACGAGCAGTACTTC	NA	TRBV27	15	NA	TRBJ2-7
CASSYRGVGSDEQFF	TGTGCCAGCAGTTACCGGGGGGTGGGCAGCGATGAGCAGTTCTTC	TRBD2	TRBV6-5	15	few	TRBJ2-1
CASSSGSEQYF	TGTGCCAGCAGTTCAGGGTCCGAGCAGTACTTC	NA	TRBV27	11	few	TRBJ2-7
CASSLQGRSNQPQHF	TGTGCCAGCAGCTTGCAGGGCCGGAGCAATCAGCCCCAGCATTTT	NA	TRBV5-8	15	NA	TRBJ1-5
CAWRKPGDGQPQHF	TGTGCCTGGAGGAAACCAGGGGACGGGCAGCCCCAGCATTTT	NA	TRBV30	14	NA	TRBJ1-5
CSVQGGQPYEQYF	TGCAGCGTCCAGGGGGGACAGCCCTACGAGCAGTACTTC	NA	TRBV29-1	13	NA	TRBJ2-7
CASSLTSGVTGELFF	TGTGCCAGCAGCTTAACTAGCGGTGTAACCGGGGAGCTGTTTTTT	NA	TRBV7-3	15	once	TRBJ2-2
CASSYSETVQETQYF	TGTGCCAGCAGTTACTCGGAAACAGTACAAGAGACCCAGTACTTC	NA	TRBV6-5	15	NA	TRBJ2-5
CASSLTSGGAQTQYF	TGTGCCAGCAGCCTGACTAGCGGGGGGGCACAGACCCAGTACTTC	TRBD2	TRBV7-7	15	NA	TRBJ2-5
CASSYSSRLAGNQETQYF	TGTGCCAGCAGTTACTCTTCCAGACTAGCGGGGAACCAAGAGACCCAGTACTTC	TRBD2	TRBV6-2/TRBV6-3	18	NA	TRBJ2-5
CASTAPGQAYEQYF	TGTGCCAGCACCGCCCCGGGACAAGCCTACGAGCAGTACTTC	NA	TRBV28	14	NA	TRBJ2-7
CASSDPRQGAASEQYF	TGTGCCAGCAGTGACCCCCGGCAGGGGGCAGCGTCCGAGCAGTACTTC	TRBD1	TRBV25-1	16	NA	TRBJ2-7
CASSFSGRQSYEQYF	TGTGCCAGCAGCTTTAGCGGGAGGCAGTCCTACGAGCAGTACTTC	TRBD2	TRBV7-2	15	NA	TRBJ2-7
CASSSQMNTEAFF	TGTGCCAGCAGCTCCCAGATGAACACTGAAGCTTTCTTT	NA	TRBV7-3	13	NA	TRBJ1-1